This TCR beta chain emerged from a study of T cell responses to AZD1222 COVID-19 vaccine. General study points: Most donors were white British and more were female, and clonal diversity was possibly underestimated.

On this clone itself: Its specificity is not known.

TCRdb's table, derived via immunoSEQ multiplex PCR, lists solely in-frame clones and lacks some. The table includes 140,000 or so clones, nearly 90% detected once. The CDR3 runs 16 residues. Trimming stripped 1 base from V and 5 bases from J, with 15 bases between. Germline V gives CDR1 SEHNR, CDR2 FQNEAQ (reference sequence). The sample was peripheral blood, taken 28 days after the second dose of the MenACWY control vaccine. The clonotype was recovered from an adult who received the MenACWY meningococcal vaccine as a control. The chain employs TRBV7-9 and TRBJ2-1, with D possibly being TRBD1 (5 bases). In DNA form, the CDR3 reads TGTGCCAGCAGCTTAGTGGCAGGGTTTCCGAACAATGAGCAGTTCTTC. The encoded protein is CASSLVAGFPNNEQFF.